A single T cell receptor (beta chain) is shown here with its context. This entry is derived from a study of PD-1 blockade in classical Hodgkin lymphoma. The patients all showed relapse after autologous stem cell transplantation, while their brentuximab vedotin exposure varied. Sequencing was performed with immunoSEQ multiplex PCR; in TCRdb, only in-frame clones are kept and a portion is missing. Here the sample spans some 58,000 clones, 88% being singletons. This TCR derives from a human donor with classical Hodgkin lymphoma. The input for sequencing was peripheral blood mononuclear cells (PBMCs), taken before the second cycle of nivolumab.

CDR3 nucleotide sequence: TGCGCCAGCAGCTTGGTGGGGTTAATTAATGAAAAACTGTTTTTT. It yields the protein CASSLVGLINEKLFF. This chain connects TRBV5-1 to TRBJ1-4; D call uncertain. The CDR3 extends over 15 amino acids. V shed 0 bases and J shed 4 bases, with 10 bases lying between them. The germline V gene has CDR1 SGHRS and CDR2 YFSETQ. The full variable domain, rest sourced from reference TRBV5-1 and TRBJ1-4, is KAGVTQTPRYLIKTRGQQVTLSCSPISGHRSVSWYQQTPGQGLQFLFEYFSETQRNKGNFPGRFSGRQFSNSRSEMNVSTLELGDSALYLCASSLVGLINEKLFFGSGTQLSVL.